This T cell receptor (beta chain) originates from a study of T-cell reconstitution after alpha-beta-depleted transplantation in children. This clonotype was seen a few times. A library of TCRbeta sequences, prepared with unique molecular identifiers, was generated. TCRdb passed the PCR reads through MiXCR, listing each CDR3 protein once. This table has 400,000 to 500,000 distinct CDR3 sequences, approximately 11% appearing once. The CDR3 totals 15 residues. Germline V gene lookup returns CDR1 SGHRS and CDR2 YFSETQ. Trimming removed 5 bases at V and 0 bases at J, with 11 bases between. The clonotype was recovered from a human donor who donated a stem cell graft to a child with acute myeloid leukemia. The chain uses TRBV5-1 and TRBJ2-2; no clear D. Source: PBMCs from the stem cell graft donor, taken from the stem cell graft. The CDR3 sequence is CASSGGTSNTGELFF. CDR3 coding DNA: TGCGCCAGCAGTGGTGGCACTTCGAACACCGGGGAGCTGTTTTTT. Variable domain in full (rest from reference TRBV5-1 and TRBJ2-2): KAGVTQTPRYLIKTRGQQVTLSCSPISGHRSVSWYQQTPGQGLQFLFEYFSETQRNKGNFPGRFSGRQFSNSRSEMNVSTLELGDSALYLCASSGGTSNTGELFFGEGSRLTVL.